This is a list of T cell receptor beta chains from one sample in a study of blood T cell repertoires in COVID-19. Clones were sequenced by immunoSEQ multiplex PCR, and TCRdb holds only the in-frame ones, with some missing. The sample records tens of thousands of clones, over 60% being singletons. Material for sequencing was peripheral blood. These TCRs come from a man aged 30 to 39 with COVID-19, enrolled during active disease. Both conserved end residues are part of each CDR3. D genes are given only for firm matches. A row's size may be missing; if present it is once, few, many or a size class.

V	J	size	D	DNA	CDR3
TRBV9	TRBJ2-5	once	TRBD1	TGTGCCAGCAGCGCATTCGGGACAGGGGGGGAGACCCAGTACTTC	CASSAFGTGGETQYF
TRBV7-3	TRBJ2-2	.	.	TGTGCCAGCAGCTTAGACCACAGCACCGGGGAGCTGTTTTTT	CASSLDHSTGELFF
TRBV6-5	TRBJ1-1	few	TRBD1	TGTGCCAGCAGTTACTCGGGACAGGTCTTGGCTGAAGCTTTCTTT	CASSYSGQVLAEAFF
TRBV27	TRBJ1-2	.	TRBD1	TGTGCCAGCAGTCCCCGGACAGGGTATGGCTACACCTTC	CASSPRTGYGYTF
TRBV6-5	TRBJ1-2	.	.	TGTGCCAGCAGTTCTGGAGGAGTCTATGGCTACACCTTC	CASSSGGVYGYTF
TRBV6-1	TRBJ2-3	.	.	TGTGCCAGCAGTGAAGGACTAGGGACCAGCACAGATACGCAGTATTTT	CASSEGLGTSTDTQYF
TRBV24-1	TRBJ1-5	.	TRBD1	TGTGCCACCAGTGGGCCGGGACAGGATCCTAATCAGCCCCAGCATTTT	CATSGPGQDPNQPQHF
TRBV11-2	TRBJ2-2	.	.	TGTGCCAGCAGCTTAGATCTAGGGGGAGGGACCGGGGAGCTGTTTTTT	CASSLDLGGGTGELFF
TRBV11-2	TRBJ1-6	.	.	TGTGCCAGCAGCTTAGGGCGGGGGGGAGCGTATAATTCACCCCTCCACTTT	CASSLGRGGAYNSPLHF
TRBV24-1	TRBJ2-1	.	TRBD1	TGTGCCACCAGTGATAGGGACAGGGGTGGGAATGAGCAGTTCTTC	CATSDRDRGGNEQFF
TRBV28	TRBJ2-7	.	TRBD2	TGTGCCAGCACCCCAATGGGACTAGCGGGAGCCTCCGGGTACTTC	CASTPMGLAGASGYF